These 17 T cell receptor beta chains were all obtained from the same sample, sequenced in a study of blood T cells in healthy people across ages. Primed by a sample-barcoded 5' primer and a J-beta primer mix, a second PCR proceeded for 7 to 11 cycles. TCRdb itself ran the 5' RACE reads through MiXCR, one entry per CDR3 protein. This table holds about 1,600,000 distinct CDR3 sequences, 42% found once. What was sequenced was blood. Receptors originate from a woman aged 18-29 years in good health.

The chain recombines TRBV6-5 with TRBJ2-2; D gene uncertain. With 6 bases removed from V and 0 bases from J, the gap between germline ends came to 11 bases. The CDR3 is 15 residues long. CDR1 and CDR2 from the germline V gene are MNHEY and SVGAGI. The DNA for the CDR3 is TGTGCCAGCAGCACAGCGCCACCGAACACCGGGGAGCTGTTTTTT. It is translated as CASSTAPPNTGELFF.

The gene calls are TRBV6-5 and TRBJ1-4, with no clear D. V lost 4 bases and J 7 bases, leaving 10 bases between the germline ends. This CDR3 has 13 residues. Germline loops: CDR1 MNHEY, CDR2 SVGAGI. CDR3 sequence: CASSCNMGEKLFF. In DNA form, the CDR3 reads TGTGCCAGCAGTTGCAACATGGGTGAAAAACTGTTTTTT.

The chain has TRBV7-3 and TRBJ1-3; tentatively, D is TRBD1 (6 bases). The CDR3 has 15 amino acids. V was clipped by 2 bases and J by 2 bases, with 10 bases between them. In germline, CDR1 is SGHTA, CDR2 FQGTGA. CDR3 bases: TGTGCCAGCAGCTTACACGGGACAACTGGAAACACCATATATTTT. This sequence encodes CASSLHGTTGNTIYF.

The chain is built from TRBV6-1 and TRBJ1-5; tentative D call: TRBD1 (5 bases). Germline CDR1 and CDR2: MNHNS and SASEGT. Trimming shortened V by 6 bases and J by 0 bases, and 9 bases separated the two germline ends. This CDR3 is built from 14 residues. The CDR3 loop reads CASRPRASNQPQHF. The CDR3 DNA follows: TGTGCCAGCAGGCCCAGGGCTAGCAATCAGCCCCAGCATTTT.

This clonotype occurred once. This sequence joins TRBV4-2 and TRBJ1-2; tentatively, D is TRBD1 (6 bases). Germline CDR1 and CDR2: LGHNA and YNFKEQ. This CDR3 has 16 residues. V was shortened by 8 bases and J by 7 bases, with 26 bases between the two germline ends. The chain's CDR3 is CASGQGSRGLHGGYTF. Here the CDR3 DNA reads TGTGCCAGCGGTCAAGGGTCCAGGGGACTCCATGGTGGCTACACCTTC.

The rearrangement joins TRBV10-3 to TRBJ2-7; D gene unclear. The CDR3 is 15 amino acids. The germline V gene has CDR1 ENHRY and CDR2 SYGVKD. V lost 3 bases and J 0 bases, leaving 12 bases between the germline ends. The CDR3 bases are TGTGCCATCAGTGAAGGCCTTACGGCCTCCTACGAGCAGTACTTC. Translation: CAISEGLTASYEQYF.

The gene calls are TRBV7-8 and TRBJ1-5; D unresolved. This CDR3 has 15 residues. The V gene's germline CDR1 is SGHVS and CDR2 FQNEAQ. The V and J ends lost 2 bases and 4 bases respectively, with 12 bases between them. The CDR3 here is CASSLSANQNQPQHF. For the CDR3, the DNA is TGTGCCAGCAGCTTATCAGCGAACCAGAATCAGCCCCAGCATTTT.

This clonotype was counted between two and nine times. This chain connects TRBV20-1 to TRBJ2-7; 10 bases map to TRBD2. The CDR3 loop spans 18 amino acids. The V gene's germline CDR1 is DFQATT and CDR2 SNEGSKA (reference sequence). The V and J ends lost 1 base and 3 bases, in that order; junction bases with no gene match: 15. DNA of the CDR3: TGCAGTGCTAGAGGCATCTCGCAGGCTAGCGGGAGTAGCTACGAGCAGTACTTC. It encodes CSARGISQASGSSYEQYF.

The chain joins TRBV7-3 to TRBJ2-3; TRBD1 might be the D (6 bases). V lost 2 bases and J 5 bases, leaving 17 bases between the germline ends. The germline CDR1 and CDR2 sequences are SGHTA and FQGTGA. The CDR3 runs to 16 residues. The CDR3 DNA follows: TGTGCCAGCAGCTTATGGGCAGGGGAAGGGTTAGATACGCAGTATTTT. Its protein product is CASSLWAGEGLDTQYF.

The rearrangement uses TRBV11-2 and TRBJ1-2; TRBD1 might be the D (5 bases). Trimming shortened V by 0 bases and J by 5 bases, and 13 bases separated the two germline ends. The germline V gene has CDR1 SGHAT and CDR2 FQNNGV. There are 15 residues in the CDR3. This CDR3 is CASSLDPAGLYGYTF. CDR3 in DNA: TGTGCCAGCAGCTTAGATCCCGCAGGGTTGTATGGCTACACCTTC. Based on the CDR3 plus reference TRBV11-2 and TRBJ1-2, the full variable domain is EAGVAQSPRYKIIEKRQSVAFWCNPISGHATLYWYQQILGQGPKLLIQFQNNGVVDDSQLPKDRFSAERLKGVDSTLKIQPAKLEDSAVYLCASSLDPAGLYGYTFGSGTRLTVV.

The gene calls are TRBV14 and TRBJ2-7; 11 bases are shared with TRBD2. Germline CDR1 reads SGHDN; CDR2 reads FVKESK. The V and J ends lost 3 bases and 4 bases, in that order; junction bases with no gene match: 11. CDR3 length: 17 amino acids. The CDR3 here is CASSHLGTSGLAYEQYF. In DNA form, the CDR3 reads TGTGCCAGCAGCCATCTTGGGACTAGCGGTCTAGCATACGAGCAGTACTTC.

The J gene is TRBJ2-1, the V gene TRBV7-9, with a possible D match to TRBD2 (5 bases). Germline assignment: CDR1 SEHNR and CDR2 FQNEAQ (reference sequence). Trimming took 1 base from V and 7 from J, leaving 11 bases between them. The CDR3 is made up of 14 amino acids. Here the CDR3 reads CASSLETTWNEQFF. The CDR3 DNA follows: TGTGCCAGCAGCTTAGAGACTACTTGGAATGAGCAGTTCTTC.

V is TRBV29-1 and J is TRBJ2-3, with D tentatively TRBD2 (6 bases). The CDR3 is 14 residues long. The germline V gene has CDR1 SQVTM and CDR2 ANQGSEA. The V end was cut by 4 bases, the J end by 4 bases, with 15 bases between. CDR3 amino acids: CSVVVAPGADTQYF. The CDR3, as DNA: TGCAGCGTTGTGGTGGCCCCGGGGGCAGATACGCAGTATTTT.

The chain links TRBV20-1 to TRBJ1-2; weak D call: TRBD1 (6 bases). V gave up 3 bases and J gave up 4 bases, with 18 bases separating them. CDR3 length equals 15 residues. The V gene's germline CDR1 is DFQATT and CDR2 SNEGSKA (reference sequence). CDR3: CSARLAGDAGYGYTF. The CDR3, as DNA: TGCAGTGCTAGGTTAGCAGGGGACGCAGGCTATGGCTACACCTTC.

At least ten counts were recorded for this clonotype. The chain recombines TRBV14 with TRBJ2-5; D perhaps matches TRBD2 (6 bases). The CDR3 has 14 amino acids. CDR1 is SGHDN, CDR2 FVKESK, per germline. The V end was cut by 3 bases, the J end by 0 bases, with 8 bases between. CDR3 bases: TGTGCCAGCAGCCATGGGACTCACCAAGAGACCCAGTACTTC. Translated: CASSHGTHQETQYF.

The chain links TRBV30 to TRBJ1-2; 7 bases fit TRBD1. Germline V gene sequence: CDR1 GTSNPN, CDR2 SVGIG (reference sequence). The CDR3 runs 14 residues. V was clipped by 3 bases and J by 0 bases; unmatched bases: 4. The CDR3 is CAWSRGQTNYGYTF. DNA for the CDR3: TGTGCCTGGAGCCGGGGACAGACTAACTATGGCTACACCTTC. The full variable domain, its missing parts supplied by reference TRBV30 and TRBJ1-2, is SQTIHQWPATLVQPVGSPLSLECTVEGTSNPNLYWYRQAAGRGLQLLFYSVGIGQISSEVPQNLSASRPQDRQFILSSKKLLLSDSGFYLCAWSRGQTNYGYTFGSGTRLTVV.

The chain joins TRBV27 to TRBJ2-7, with a weak D call TRBD2 (6 bases). CDR1 and CDR2 from the germline V gene are MNHEY and SMNVEV (reference sequence). V was clipped by 1 base and J by 3 bases, with 10 bases between them. The CDR3 consists of 14 residues. The CDR3, as DNA: TGTGCCAGCAGTTTATACGGGACTCTCTACGAGCAGTACTTC. This translates into CASSLYGTLYEQYF.